Presented here are 2 T cell receptor beta chains from one specimen sequenced in a study of early T cells in non-severe SARS-CoV-2 infection. TCRdb re-called the 5' RACE reads with MiXCR, one entry per CDR3 protein. The table lists under 85,000 distinct CDR3 sequences, under 9.5% of them singletons, with less than 6.5% in the top ten. Sequencing was carried out using whole blood. These receptors originate from an adult who was a healthcare worker with PCR-confirmed SARS-CoV-2 infection or an uninfected control (not recorded which).

The gene calls are TRBV5-1 and TRBJ2-3; D gene uncertain. V shed 4 bases and J shed 1 base, with 13 bases lying between them. There are 15 residues in the CDR3. Germline assignment: CDR1 SGHRS and CDR2 YFSETQ. The CDR3 reads CASSPGVLGTDTQYF. The DNA of the CDR3 is TGCGCCAGCAGCCCTGGGGTCCTAGGCACAGATACGCAGTATTTT.

A few counts support this clonotype. This chain links TRBV29-1 with TRBJ1-1; D remains ambiguous. Trimming removed 4 bases at V and 7 bases at J, with 13 bases between. The CDR3 has 12 amino acids. Looked up from germline, CDR1 is SQVTM and CDR2 is ANQGSEA. The CDR3 protein is CSVGRGIGEAFF. The CDR3 region has the DNA TGCAGCGTTGGTAGAGGAATAGGTGAAGCTTTCTTT.